Below, 13 T cell receptor beta chains from the same sample are listed, as sequenced in a study of cytotoxic CD8 clonotypes in ibrutinib-treated CLL. TCRdb keeps only in-frame clones here, not all; method: immunoSEQ multiplex PCR. Among more than 110,000 clones listed, under 95% were seen once. The source material was PBMCs, sampled after 12 months of ibrutinib treatment. These receptors came from a human donor with chronic lymphocytic leukemia.

The genes are TRBV28 and TRBJ1-2; TRBD1 matches 10 bases. CDR3 size: 17 residues. The V and J ends lost 6 bases and 0 bases, in that order; junction bases with no gene match: 10. The germline V gene has CDR1 MDHEN and CDR2 SYDVKM. The CDR3 bases are TGTGCCAGCAGACCTCAGACAGGGGGCAGAACTAACTATGGCTACACCTTC. Protein sequence: CASRPQTGGRTNYGYTF.

Here the CDR3 DNA reads TGTGCCAGCAGCTTGCTAGCGGGAGGGCTCGGCGAGCAGTACTTC. Protein product: CASSLLAGGLGEQYF. The chain joins TRBV5-5 to TRBJ2-7; 12 nucleotides match TRBD2. The CDR3 length is 15 residues. V shed 1 base and J 6 bases; nucleotides not matched to a gene: 5. Germline CDR1 and CDR2: SGHKS and YYEKEE (reference sequence).

V gene TRBV13 combines with J gene TRBJ1-1; D gene uncertain. Germline V lookup: CDR1 PRHDT, CDR2 FYEKMQ (reference sequence). The CDR3 covers 13 residues. V lost 1 base and J 8 bases, leaving 11 bases between the germline ends. CDR3 nucleotides: TGTGCCAGCAGCTTAGATAATACCCTAGAAGCTTTCTTT. Protein sequence: CASSLDNTLEAFF.

Only a few counts were recorded for this clone. The chain combines TRBV15 with TRBJ2-7, with D uncertain. V lost 0 bases and J lost 1, with 10 bases in between. The germline V gene has CDR1 LNHNV and CDR2 YYDKDF (reference sequence). The CDR3 loop spans 15 amino acids. The chain's CDR3 is CATSRESTKSYEQYF. Written as DNA, the CDR3 is TGTGCCACCAGCAGAGAAAGTACTAAATCCTACGAGCAGTACTTC. The full variable domain, rest sourced from reference TRBV15 and TRBJ2-7, is DAMVIQNPRYQVTQFGKPVTLSCSQTLNHNVMYWYQQKSSQAPKLLFHYYDKDFNNEADTPDNFQSRRPNTSFCFLDIRSPGLGDTAMYLCATSRESTKSYEQYFGPGTRLTVT.

V and J are TRBV5-8 and TRBJ1-1; D gene uncertain. CDR1 SGHTS and CDR2 YDEGEE come from the germline V gene. V gave up 6 bases and J gave up 8 bases, with 11 bases separating them. The CDR3 extends over 11 amino acids. The CDR3 DNA reads as TGTGCCAGCATTTTTTGGGGAGAAGCTTTCTTT. This sequence encodes CASIFWGEAFF. Together with reference TRBV5-8 and TRBJ1-1, the CDR3 gives the full variable domain: EAGVTQSPTHLIKTRGQQATLRCSPISGHTSVYWYQQALGLGLQFLLWYDEGEERNRGNFPPRFSGRQFPNYSSELNVNALELEDSALYLCASIFWGEAFFGQGTRLTVV.

The rearrangement links TRBV19 to TRBJ2-3; tentatively, D is TRBD2 (5 bases). V was pared by 1 base and J by 5 bases, with 13 bases between. The CDR3 consists of 15 residues. Germline V gene data show CDR1 as LNHDA and CDR2 as SQIVND (reference sequence). The CDR3 nucleotides are TGTGCCAGTAGTATAGCCCTGGGGAGAGTAGATACGCAGTATTTT. Protein: CASSIALGRVDTQYF.

The gene calls are TRBV19 and TRBJ2-3, with D perhaps being TRBD1 or TRBD2 (6 bases each). Trimming removed 10 bases at V and 8 bases at J, with 28 bases between. Germline CDR1 reads LNHDA; CDR2 reads SQIVND (reference sequence). The CDR3 is 16 amino acids. The CDR3 region is CATALGGGITQGTQYF. The CDR3 nucleotides are TGTGCCACCGCGTTGGGTGGCGGGATTACACAGGGTACGCAGTATTTT.

V gene TRBV4-3 combines with J gene TRBJ2-2, with D possibly matching TRBD2 (6 bases). Germline assignment: CDR1 LGHNA and CDR2 YSLEER. V lost 1 base and J lost 0, with 12 bases in between. The CDR3 is 17 residues long. CDR3 region: CASSQAGLSANTGELFF. The DNA for the CDR3 is TGCGCCAGCAGCCAAGCGGGACTGTCCGCGAACACCGGGGAGCTGTTTTTT.

This chain joins TRBV14 and TRBJ2-6; 10 bases match TRBD1. CDR3 length equals 16 residues. Germline trimming cut 1 base from V and 4 bases from J; bases unmatched to any gene: 1. Germline CDR1 is SGHDN and CDR2 is FVKESK. Here the CDR3 reads CASSQGQGAGANVLTF. The CDR3 coding sequence is TGTGCCAGCAGCCAAGGACAGGGGGCCGGGGCCAACGTCCTGACTTTC.

The chain recombines TRBV19 with TRBJ1-5; D unclear. The CDR3 length is 15 residues. Germline-derived CDR1 and CDR2 are LNHDA and SQIVND (reference sequence). V gave up 5 bases and J gave up 0 bases, with 11 bases separating them. CDR3 amino acids: CASSSTEYSNQPQHF. For the CDR3, the DNA is TGTGCCAGTAGTTCAACCGAGTATAGCAATCAGCCCCAGCATTTT.

J is TRBJ2-7 and V is TRBV27, with a tentative D call TRBD2 (6 bases). Trimming stripped 2 bases from V and 2 bases from J, with 10 bases between. This CDR3 has 14 amino acids. CDR1 and CDR2 from the germline V gene are MNHEY and SMNVEV (reference sequence). This CDR3 is CASSLAGPTYEQYF. For the CDR3, the DNA is TGTGCCAGCAGTTTAGCGGGACCCACCTACGAGCAGTACTTC.

V usage is TRBV19 and J usage is TRBJ2-7; TRBD1 agrees at 10 bases. The V and J ends lost 2 bases and 3 bases, in that order; junction bases with no gene match: 10. CDR1 and CDR2 from the germline V gene are LNHDA and SQIVND (reference sequence). The CDR3 consists of 17 residues. DNA for the CDR3: TGTGCCAGTAGTATACGCGGACCGGGACAGGGGCTCTACGAGCAGTACTTC. Encoded protein: CASSIRGPGQGLYEQYF.

This clone was seen a handful of times. The rearrangement links TRBV28 to TRBJ2-7; the match to TRBD1 covers 8 bases. Germline CDR1 reads MDHEN; CDR2 reads SYDVKM. The junction had 4 bases not matched to a gene; V was cut back by 6 bases and J by 6 bases. The CDR3 spans 12 residues. This CDR3 is CASSRTGSEQYF. As DNA, the CDR3 is TGTGCCAGCAGCCGGACAGGGAGCGAGCAGTACTTC.